These 26 T cell receptor beta chains originate from one sample sequenced in a study of T cell clonotyping in hematopoietic cell transplantation. This table comes from immunoSEQ multiplex PCR, and its TCRdb copy is limited to in-frame clones, with some not included. The profile shows 16,000 or so clones, approximately 57% of them singletons. This specimen consisted of PBMCs, obtained 30 days after allogeneic stem cell transplant. All receptors come from a male patient in his fifties or sixties who had an allogeneic stem cell transplant from an unrelated donor, so T cells may come from the graft donor. Some clones in this sample may be carry-over from other donors' samples.

This clone came up once. The chain combines TRBV5-1 with TRBJ2-5, with D perhaps given as TRBD1 or TRBD2 (5 bases each). There are 13 residues in the CDR3. In germline, CDR1 is SGHRS, CDR2 YFSETQ. Trimming removed 9 bases at V and 4 bases at J, with 16 bases between. The CDR3, as DNA: TGCGCCACACGGACGGGACCAAGAGAGACCCAGTACTTC. Translation gives CATRTGPRETQYF.

The chain employs TRBV7-8 and TRBJ2-2; D is unresolved. Trimming removed 1 base at V and 5 bases at J, with 11 bases between. Germline assignment: CDR1 SGHVS and CDR2 FQNEAQ. This CDR3 contains 15 residues. CDR3 bases: TGTGCCAGCAGCTTAGTGTCAGTTAATACCGGGGAGCTGTTTTTT. Amino acids: CASSLVSVNTGELFF. Supplemented by reference TRBV7-8 and TRBJ2-2, the full variable domain reads GAGVSQSPRYKVAKRGQDVALRCDPISGHVSLFWYQQALGQGPEFLTYFQNEAQLDKSGLPSDRFFAERPEGSVSTLKIQRTQQEDSAVYLCASSLVSVNTGELFFGEGSRLTVL.

This clone has only one observation. CDR3 DNA: TGTGCCAGCAGCCCCCCTCAGCGGACCGGGGAGCTGTTTTTT. Translated: CASSPPQRTGELFF. The rearrangement links TRBV5-6 to TRBJ2-2, with D possibly being TRBD2 (5 bases). This CDR3 comprises 14 residues. V lost 4 bases and J lost 5, with 12 bases in between. CDR1 is SGHDT and CDR2 is YYEEEE in the germline V gene.

A few counts support this clone. This sequence joins TRBV7-2 and TRBJ2-2; TRBD1 matches at 7 bases. CDR1 and CDR2 (germline): SGHTA, FQGNSA. V shed 10 bases, J shed 2 bases, and the junction held 10 bases outside the gene matches. This CDR3 region has 15 residues. The CDR3 loop is CAIVSGQINTGELFF. The DNA for the CDR3 is TGTGCCATCGTCTCGGGACAGATTAACACCGGGGAGCTGTTTTTT.

The V and J genes are TRBV30 and TRBJ1-5; D ambiguous. Germline-derived CDR1 and CDR2 are GTSNPN and SVGIG (reference sequence). The V gene lost 0 bases and the J gene lost 4 bases, with 10 bases spanning the gap. The CDR3 covers 14 residues. CDR3 in amino acids: CAWSVPEGNQPQHF. CDR3 coding DNA: TGTGCCTGGAGTGTACCCGAGGGAAATCAGCCCCAGCATTTT. The full variable domain, completed using reference TRBV30 and TRBJ1-5, is SQTIHQWPATLVQPVGSPLSLECTVEGTSNPNLYWYRQAAGRGLQLLFYSVGIGQISSEVPQNLSASRPQDRQFILSSKKLLLSDSGFYLCAWSVPEGNQPQHFGDGTRLSIL.

This chain links TRBV5-1 with TRBJ2-2, with D uncertain. Germline CDR1 is SGHRS and CDR2 is YFSETQ. The CDR3 runs 12 residues. V was cut by 0 bases and J by 8 bases, with 5 bases left in between. CDR3 amino acids: CASSLEQGELFF. The DNA of the CDR3 is TGCGCCAGCAGCTTGGAACAGGGGGAGCTGTTTTTT.

The CDR3 nucleotides are TGTGCCACCAGCAGTTTCCAGTCCCAAAACTATGGCTACACCTTC. Its translation is CATSSFQSQNYGYTF. This chain joins TRBV15 and TRBJ1-2; D remains unclear. Germline V gene data show CDR1 as LNHNV and CDR2 as YYDKDF (reference sequence). Trimming shortened V by 3 bases and J by 2 bases, and 13 bases separated the two germline ends. CDR3 length equals 15 residues.

This clone was picked up a small number of times. The V and J genes are TRBV7-2 and TRBJ2-7, with TRBD1 matching over 7 bases. V lost 5 bases to trimming and J lost 6 bases; unmatched junction nucleotides: 4. Germline lookup yields CDR1 SGHTA and CDR2 FQGNSA. The CDR3 loop spans 12 amino acids. In nucleotides, the CDR3 is TGTGCCAGCAGCAAACAGGGGAGCGAGCAGTACTTC. Its translation: CASSKQGSEQYF.

CDR3 amino acids: CASSMGLSSGNTIYF. The CDR3 nucleotides are TGTGCCAGTAGTATGGGCCTCAGCTCTGGAAACACCATATATTTT. This chain joins TRBV19 and TRBJ1-3; D call uncertain. V was cut by 3 bases and J by 0 bases, with 9 bases left in between. The CDR3 length is 15 residues. Germline V gene data show CDR1 as LNHDA and CDR2 as SQIVND (reference sequence).

By frequency in the sample, this clone is medium-sized (0.01 to 0.1%). The chain couples TRBV7-2 to TRBJ1-2; perhaps TRBD1 as D (5 bases). Germline V lookup: CDR1 SGHTA, CDR2 FQGNSA. This CDR3 spans 15 amino acids. V was shortened by 1 base and J by 7 bases, with 16 bases between the two germline ends. CDR3 coding DNA: TGTGCCAGCAGCTTAGGAGCAACTCAGGGTCGTGGCTACACCTTC. Residues: CASSLGATQGRGYTF.

V is TRBV4-2 and J is TRBJ2-3, with 7 positions matching TRBD1. J lost 4 bases, V lost 3 bases, and 7 bases had no gene match. CDR1 is LGHNA and CDR2 is YNFKEQ in the germline V gene. The CDR3 extends over 15 amino acids. The CDR3 protein is CASSHRQGGSDTQYF. The CDR3 DNA reads TGTGCCAGCAGCCACCGACAAGGGGGCTCAGATACGCAGTATTTT.

J is TRBJ2-2 and V is TRBV19; D could derive from TRBD1 or TRBD2 (5 bases each). Germline CDR1 and CDR2: LNHDA and SQIVND (reference sequence). Trimming stripped 3 bases from V and 6 bases from J, with 11 bases between. The CDR3 runs to 14 residues. CDR3 sequence reads: CASSMWDPPGELFF. In DNA, the CDR3 is TGTGCCAGTAGTATGTGGGACCCACCCGGGGAGCTGTTTTTT.

This clone was counted a single time. The V call is TRBV11-2, the J call TRBJ1-2; D unresolved. Trimming shortened V by 0 bases and J by 1 base, and 9 bases separated the two germline ends. The CDR3 consists of 15 residues. Germline-derived CDR1 and CDR2 are SGHAT and FQNNGV. In DNA, the CDR3 is TGTGCCAGCAGCTTAGAAGGACGTCTTAACTATGGCTACACCTTC. Amino acids: CASSLEGRLNYGYTF.

Here the CDR3 reads CAGKGENTEAFF. The CDR3 DNA sequence: TGTGCCGGGAAGGGAGAGAACACTGAAGCTTTCTTT. This chain uses TRBV2 with TRBJ1-1; D unresolved. The CDR3 contains 12 residues. Germline CDR1 is SNHLY and CDR2 is FYNNEI. Trimming removed 11 bases from V and 1 base from J, with 11 bases in between.

This rearrangement joins TRBV11-2 to TRBJ2-7, with D perhaps TRBD1 or TRBD2 (5 bases each). This CDR3 has 16 residues. Trimming removed 4 bases from V and 2 bases from J, with 18 bases in between. The germline V gene has CDR1 SGHAT and CDR2 FQNNGV. The CDR3 nucleotides read TGTGCCAGCAGCTCACTCTCCGGGACGGGACCCTACGAGCAGTACTTC. It codes for CASSSLSGTGPYEQYF.

The chain uses TRBV30 and TRBJ2-7; maybe TRBD2 (6 bases). Deletions cut 0 bases from V and 5 bases from J, with 8 bases between. Germline-derived CDR1 and CDR2 are GTSNPN and SVGIG (reference sequence). This CDR3 is 12 amino acids long. The CDR3 is CAWSVLAHEQYF. The CDR3 nucleotides read TGTGCCTGGAGTGTACTAGCCCACGAGCAGTACTTC.

V usage is TRBV25-1 and J usage is TRBJ1-3, with D uncertain. Germline CDR1 reads MGHDK; CDR2 reads SYGVNS. V gave up 7 bases and J gave up 3 bases, with 4 bases separating them. The CDR3 is 11 residues long. The DNA of the CDR3 is TGTGCCAGCATTCTTGGAAACACCATATATTTT. It is translated as CASILGNTIYF.

This clone was observed a few times. Here the CDR3 DNA reads TGTGCCAGCAGCTTGGAGGGGGCCTATGGCTACACCTTC. It translates to CASSLEGAYGYTF. The rearrangement links TRBV5-6 to TRBJ1-2; 7 bases are a match to TRBD1. The V and J ends lost 0 bases and 4 bases, in that order; junction bases with no gene match: 0. This CDR3 spans 13 amino acids. Germline V lookup: CDR1 SGHDT, CDR2 YYEEEE.

This clone has a handful of counts. This chain connects TRBV9 to TRBJ2-5; D assignment may be TRBD1 or TRBD2 (5 bases each). The DNA matches TRBJ2-7 better at its end, which makes the J call doubtful. The CDR3 spans 13 residues. The germline V gene has CDR1 SGDLS and CDR2 YYNGEE. For the CDR3, the DNA is TGTGCCAGCAGCGAAATGGGGGAGTACGAGCAGTACTTC. It is translated as CASSEMGEYEQYF.

This clone was counted only a few times. V usage is TRBV29-1 and J usage is TRBJ2-1, with unresolved D. V was pared by 4 bases and J by 8 bases, with 12 bases between. The CDR3 is made up of 12 amino acids. Germline-derived CDR1 and CDR2 are SQVTM and ANQGSEA. CDR3 residues: CSVVPGGDEQFF. The CDR3 nucleotides are TGCAGCGTTGTCCCCGGTGGGGATGAGCAGTTCTTC.

J is TRBJ1-1 and V is TRBV30; D not certain. The V and J ends lost 2 bases and 5 bases respectively, with 6 bases between them. The CDR3 sequence is 11 residues long. Germline CDR1 reads GTSNPN; CDR2 reads SVGIG (reference sequence). CDR3 nucleotides: TGTGCCTGGAGTTATAATACTGAAGCTTTCTTT. Its protein is CAWSYNTEAFF.

This clone was seen only a few times. This sequence joins TRBV6-6 and TRBJ1-2; no clear D gene. V was clipped by 3 bases and J by 8 bases, with 16 bases between them. The CDR3 has 14 amino acids. Germline V gene data show CDR1 as MNHNY and CDR2 as SVGAGI (reference sequence). In DNA form, the CDR3 reads TGTGCCAGCAGTTATTCTGGCGGAGGGTCGGGCTACACCTTC. Translating gives CASSYSGGGSGYTF.

The rearrangement uses TRBV7-3 and TRBJ2-3; 7 nucleotides match TRBD2. Germline-derived CDR1 and CDR2 are SGHTA and FQGTGA. Trimming removed 2 bases from V and 7 bases from J; junction bases left unmatched: 6. This CDR3 has 14 residues. The CDR3 DNA is TGTGCCAGCAGCTTAGCGGGAGAGCTGAATACGCAGTATTTT. Amino acids: CASSLAGELNTQYF.

In this sample, this clone turned up a few times. This rearrangement joins TRBV30 to TRBJ2-5, with 8 positions matching TRBD2. Germline CDR1 GTSNPN, CDR2 SVGIG (reference sequence). The CDR3 covers 15 residues. The V segment lost 5 bases and the J segment 4 bases; nucleotides outside the gene matches: 12. In DNA, the CDR3 is TGTGCCTGGGGGGGGCGGATTAGCGGGGCAGAGACCCAGTACTTC. Amino acids: CAWGGRISGAETQYF. The full variable domain, rest sourced from reference TRBV30 and TRBJ2-5, is SQTIHQWPATLVQPVGSPLSLECTVEGTSNPNLYWYRQAAGRGLQLLFYSVGIGQISSEVPQNLSASRPQDRQFILSSKKLLLSDSGFYLCAWGGRISGAETQYFGPGTRLLVL.

The chain employs TRBV4-1 and TRBJ2-7; weak D call: TRBD2 (6 bases). V gave up 1 base and J gave up 4 bases, with 17 bases separating them. CDR3 size: 16 residues. Germline V gene data show CDR1 as MGHRA and CDR2 as YSYEKL. The CDR3 nucleotides are TGCGCCAGCAGCCAAGTTGAGACGGGAGCTCTATACGAGCAGTACTTC. It specifies CASSQVETGALYEQYF.

In DNA form, the CDR3 reads TGTGCCTGGAACTCCGGGACAGGGGATGAGCAGTACTTC. This encodes CAWNSGTGDEQYF. The genes are TRBV30 and TRBJ2-7, with TRBD1 identical over 10 bases. With 4 bases clipped from V and 7 bases from J, the junction kept 7 bases outside the gene matches. The CDR3 is made up of 13 amino acids. Germline V lookup: CDR1 GTSNPN, CDR2 SVGIG (reference sequence).